The 21 T cell receptor beta chains below were found in one sample sequenced in a study of regulatory T cells in long-lasting Graves disease. With iRepertoire HTBI primers and Arm-PCR of CDR3 regions, TCR beta libraries were built. TCRdb recomputed calls from the multiplex PCR reads with MiXCR, one row per CDR3 protein. The data show 300,000 to 400,000 distinct CDR3 sequences, around 19% seen once. Time point denoted: persistent/refractory GD, antithyroid drugs over 5 years with positive TRAb. Scientists built the TCR library using RNA that was extracted from PBMCs. The sample here was peripheral blood mononuclear cells (PBMCs), taken when the disease was refractory, from a patient treated with antithyroid drugs. Every receptor here comes from a female donor with Graves disease.

At least ten counts were recorded for this clonotype. V is TRBV30 and J is TRBJ2-7, with 7 bases aligning to TRBD2. Germline CDR1 GTSNPN, CDR2 SVGIG (reference sequence). The CDR3 contains 13 residues. V lost 1 base, J lost 2 bases, and 2 bases stayed unmatched. The CDR3 loop reads CAWSGAGPYEQYF. In nucleotides, the CDR3 is TGTGCCTGGAGTGGAGCGGGACCCTACGAGCAGTACTTC.

The chain combines TRBV4-1 with TRBJ1-4; TRBD1 is a possible D gene (5 bases). Germline V lookup: CDR1 MGHRA, CDR2 YSYEKL. With 4 bases removed from V and 7 bases from J, the gap between germline ends came to 19 bases. This CDR3 region has 16 residues. For the CDR3, the DNA is TGCGCCAGCAGCCTACGGGGCGACCGGGGAGGTGAAAAACTGTTTTTT. It specifies CASSLRGDRGGEKLFF.

This clonotype was seen at least ten times. V gene TRBV13 combines with J gene TRBJ1-1; D not resolved. Germline-derived CDR1 and CDR2 are PRHDT and FYEKMQ (reference sequence). V lost 1 base, J lost 6 bases, and 6 bases lay in between. CDR3 length equals 12 residues. CDR3 loop: CASSLAVAEAFF. The CDR3, as DNA: TGTGCCAGCAGCTTAGCTGTGGCTGAAGCTTTCTTT.

This clonotype was detected a few times. The chain links TRBV20-1 to TRBJ1-5; no clear D. Germline loops: CDR1 DFQATT, CDR2 SNEGSKA (reference sequence). CDR3 length: 15 amino acids. Trimming stripped 2 bases from V and 0 bases from J, with 11 bases between. In DNA form, the CDR3 reads TGCAGTGCTAGACAAGGACGGCCTAGCAATCAGCCCCAGCATTTT. It translates to CSARQGRPSNQPQHF.

The V and J genes are TRBV2 and TRBJ2-2, with D possibly matching TRBD1 (6 bases). The CDR3 sequence is 13 residues long. Trimming took 8 bases from V and 7 from J, leaving 14 bases between them. The germline V gene encodes CDR1 SNHLY and CDR2 FYNNEI. The CDR3 is CASGPGEIGELFF. CDR3 in DNA: TGTGCCAGCGGGCCAGGGGAGATCGGGGAGCTGTTTTTT.

V gene TRBV4-1 combines with J gene TRBJ1-2; D gene ambiguous. The CDR3 is made up of 15 amino acids. The germline V gene has CDR1 MGHRA and CDR2 YSYEKL. Trimming left V 1 base short and J 6 bases short, with 15 bases between. CDR3: CASSQASRGLNGYTF. DNA for the CDR3: TGCGCCAGCAGCCAAGCCTCCAGAGGGTTAAATGGCTACACCTTC.

This clonotype occurred a few times. V usage is TRBV14 and J usage is TRBJ2-6; D not certain. This CDR3 comprises 16 residues. V was pared by 2 bases and J by 0 bases, with 8 bases between. CDR1 and CDR2 from the germline V gene are SGHDN and FVKESK. In DNA, the CDR3 is TGTGCCAGCAGCCAAAAACAGTACTCTGGGGCCAACGTCCTGACTTTC. Translation: CASSQKQYSGANVLTF.

The V and J genes are TRBV28 and TRBJ2-2, with D perhaps being TRBD1 or TRBD2 (5 bases each). Germline V lookup: CDR1 MDHEN, CDR2 SYDVKM. The CDR3 contains 15 residues. Trimming took off 6 bases at V and 4 bases at J, with 15 bases between the two ends. The CDR3 DNA reads as TGTGCCAGCAGGCCTACCGGGACGAGCACCGGGGAGCTGTTTTTT. Amino acids: CASRPTGTSTGELFF.

This clonotype was seen once. This sequence may be a read error, since a much larger clone differs from it by one base. This chain connects TRBV2 to TRBJ2-3; D is perhaps TRBD1 (6 bases). The CDR3 runs to 14 residues. Deletions cut 1 base from V and 1 base from J, with 6 bases between. Germline-derived CDR1 and CDR2 are SNHLY and FYNNEI. CDR3 DNA sequence: TGTGCCAGCAGTGAAGGACAGGGCACAGATACGCAGTATTTT. Its translation is CASSEGQGTDTQYF.

The J gene is TRBJ2-2, the V gene TRBV13; D remains unclear. This CDR3 is built from 13 residues. V was pared by 2 bases and J by 8 bases, with 9 bases between. Germline CDR1 and CDR2: PRHDT and FYEKMQ (reference sequence). The CDR3 loop reads CASSLTQRGELFF. The CDR3 bases are TGTGCCAGCAGCTTAACCCAAAGGGGGGAGCTGTTTTTT. The entire variable domain, with the rest obtained from reference TRBV13 and TRBJ2-2, is as follows: AAGVIQSPRHLIKEKRETATLKCYPIPRHDTVYWYQQGPGQDPQFLISFYEKMQSDKGSIPDRFSAQQFSDYHSELNMSSLELGDSALYFCASSLTQRGELFFGEGSRLTVL.

This clonotype has ten or more counts. This chain uses TRBV10-3 with TRBJ1-2, with D possibly being TRBD1 (5 bases). CDR1 and CDR2 from the germline V gene are ENHRY and SYGVKD. Between the trimmed V and J ends, which lost 7 bases and 1 base, there was a span of 10 bases. This CDR3 contains 13 residues. CDR3: CAITQGSNYGYTF. CDR3 in DNA: TGTGCCATCACCCAGGGAAGTAACTATGGCTACACCTTC.

A few counts support this clonotype. The chain employs TRBV20-1 and TRBJ2-7; 7 bases match TRBD2. CDR3 size: 14 residues. Germline CDR1 reads DFQATT; CDR2 reads SNEGSKA (reference sequence). Trimming took 6 bases from V and 3 from J; bases not matched to a gene: 11. The CDR3 DNA follows: TGCAGTGCCCTACCGGGACTAAGTTACTACGAGCAGTACTTC. This encodes CSALPGLSYYEQYF.

This chain connects TRBV20-1 to TRBJ1-1, with no clear D. The V gene's germline CDR1 is DFQATT and CDR2 SNEGSKA (reference sequence). V was pared by 3 bases and J by 0 bases, with 8 bases between. The CDR3 consists of 13 residues. CDR3 coding DNA: TGCAGTGCTAGCCCGACTATGAACACTGAAGCTTTCTTT. Its protein product is CSASPTMNTEAFF.

This clonotype was counted only a few times. The rearrangement joins TRBV20-1 to TRBJ2-2; 13 nucleotides match TRBD2. This CDR3 contains 15 residues. CDR1 and CDR2 from the germline V gene are DFQATT and SNEGSKA (reference sequence). Trimming took 6 bases from V and 6 from J; bases not matched to a gene: 7. CDR3 loop: CSAKTSGRAPGELFF. CDR3 bases: TGCAGTGCAAAAACTAGCGGGAGGGCCCCCGGGGAGCTGTTTTTT.

This clonotype has a count of ten or more. The chain recombines TRBV27 with TRBJ2-7; the match to TRBD2 covers 13 bases. Germline values: CDR1 MNHEY, CDR2 SMNVEV (reference sequence). The V gene end was trimmed by 6 bases and the J gene end by 5 bases; junction bases not matched to a gene: 7. The CDR3 totals 15 residues. The CDR3 is CASRRPGLAGHEQYF. The CDR3 nucleotides read TGTGCCAGCAGAAGGCCGGGACTAGCGGGACACGAGCAGTACTTC.

This clonotype was counted many times. The DNA of the CDR3 is TGTGCCAGCAGCTTGGAGCCCCGGAACACTGAAGCTTTCTTT. Translating it yields CASSLEPRNTEAFF. The chain is built from TRBV5-4 and TRBJ1-1; D call uncertain. Trimming pared 0 bases from V and 1 base from J, leaving 7 bases between. Germline values: CDR1 SGHNT, CDR2 YYREEE (reference sequence). CDR3 size: 14 residues.

The rearrangement uses TRBV5-1 and TRBJ1-5; D call uncertain. CDR1 and CDR2 (germline): SGHRS, YFSETQ. The CDR3 spans 13 residues. Trimming took 0 bases from V and 7 from J, leaving 8 bases between them. CDR3 coding DNA: TGCGCCAGCAGCTTGGAAGGGAGGCAGCCCCAGCATTTT. Protein: CASSLEGRQPQHF.

The rearrangement joins TRBV28 to TRBJ2-4, with D possibly being TRBD2 (5 bases). Germline loops: CDR1 MDHEN, CDR2 SYDVKM. Trimming shortened V by 11 bases and J by 3 bases, and 14 bases separated the two germline ends. The length of the CDR3 is 13 residues. Written as DNA, the CDR3 is TGTGCCGGAGGAACAACAAACAAAAACATTCAGTACTTC. It encodes CAGGTTNKNIQYF.

The chain recombines TRBV6-2 or TRBV6-3 with TRBJ2-7; D gene unclear. CDR3 length equals 13 residues. V lost 0 bases to trimming and J lost 2 bases, with 5 bases between them. Germline V CDR1 and CDR2: MNHEY, SVGEGT. Here the CDR3 reads CASSYSRPYEQYF. In DNA, the CDR3 is TGTGCCAGCAGTTACTCGAGGCCCTACGAGCAGTACTTC.

Ten or more counts support this clonotype. J is TRBJ1-2 and V is TRBV7-2; the D is unclear. Trimming cost V 3 bases and J 4 bases, with 15 bases left between them. CDR1 and CDR2 (germline): SGHTA, FQGNSA. The CDR3 contains 15 residues. CDR3 region: CASSFQRSLSYGYTF. The CDR3 DNA is TGTGCCAGCAGCTTCCAGAGGAGCTTGAGCTATGGCTACACCTTC.

The sample holds many counts of this clonotype. The J gene is TRBJ2-7, the V gene TRBV18, with D unresolved. The germline V gene has CDR1 KGHSH and CDR2 LQKENI. This CDR3 has 12 residues. The V gene lost 2 bases and the J gene lost 5 bases, with 7 bases spanning the gap. CDR3 bases: TGTGCCAGCTCACCAAGAAGGGACGAGCAGTACTTC. Translating gives CASSPRRDEQYF.